This T cell receptor beta chain is from a study of cytomegalovirus exposure and HLA in healthy donors. This CDR3 has 13 residues. Per germline, CDR1 SQVTM and CDR2 ANQGSEA. The study ran its PCR with 60 Vbeta and 13 Jbeta primers. TCRdb's table, derived via immunoSEQ multiplex PCR, lists solely in-frame clones and lacks some. Of 150,000 to 200,000 clones listed, 78% were seen once; the top ten hold approximately 1.5%. With regard to this clone: An end of the junction does not agree with germline; a read error may underlie this.

This sequence was found in a male donor in good health and CMV-seronegative. The chain carries TRBV29-1 and TRBJ2-2, with D possibly matching TRBD2 (6 bases). The sample consisted of PBMCs. The CDR3 here is CSVERRATGQLFF. The CDR3 nucleotides read TGCAGCGTTGAAAGGAGGGCCACCGGGCAGCTGTTTTTT.